Each of the 22 T cell receptor beta chains below was sequenced from the same sample in a study of blood T cells in healthy people across ages. The use of a sample-barcoded 5' primer and a J-beta primer mix characterized a second PCR of roughly 7 to 11 cycles. TCRdb independently ran MiXCR on the 5' RACE reads; one entry per CDR3 protein. The sample lists hundreds of thousands of distinct CDR3 sequences, around half occurring once. Material for sequencing was blood. All receptors derive from a man older than 75 in good health.

The rearrangement links TRBV12-3 or TRBV12-4 to TRBJ2-1, with a weak D call TRBD2 (6 bases). V lost 4 bases and J lost 7, with 11 bases in between. This CDR3 is 13 amino acids long. The CDR3 loop is CASSSPAGNEQFF. The CDR3 DNA is TGTGCCAGCAGTTCCCCCGCGGGGAATGAGCAGTTCTTC.

In its sample, this clonotype was seen many times. The chain is built from TRBV18 and TRBJ2-7; the D is unclear. The CDR3 runs 14 residues. Per germline, CDR1 KGHSH and CDR2 LQKENI. V was clipped by 3 bases and J by 7 bases, with 16 bases between them. CDR3 in DNA: TGTGCCAGCTCACCCTCCCCCCTAGACGGTGAGCAGTACTTC. This gives the protein CASSPSPLDGEQYF.

The CDR3, as DNA: TGCGCCAGCAGCCAAGCGTTTGCGGGAGGGTCTGGAGAGACCCAGTACTTC. This sequence encodes CASSQAFAGGSGETQYF. V gene TRBV4-1 combines with J gene TRBJ2-5; 9 bases agree with TRBD2. CDR3 size: 17 residues. V was clipped by 1 base and J by 4 bases; unmatched bases: 10. Germline-derived CDR1 and CDR2 are MGHRA and YSYEKL.

This chain uses TRBV7-3 with TRBJ2-1; 10 bases fit TRBD2. CDR3 length equals 15 residues. The junction had 10 bases not matched to a gene; V was cut back by 7 bases and J by 7 bases. Germline CDR1 is SGHTA and CDR2 is FQGTGA. CDR3 sequence reads: CASIESSGGLNEQFF. CDR3 nucleotide sequence: TGTGCCAGCATAGAATCTAGCGGGGGTTTGAATGAGCAGTTCTTC.

As regards this clonotype: The junction shows a germline mismatch at one end, possibly a read error. The genes are TRBV20-1 and TRBJ1-1; 12 nucleotides line up with TRBD1. The length of the CDR3 is 17 residues. CDR1 is DFQATT and CDR2 is SNEGSKA in the germline V gene (reference sequence). The DNA for the CDR3 is TGCAGTACTAGGGGAAATCCGGGACAGGGGGCGGTCACTGAAGCTTTCTTT. Translation gives CSTRGNPGQGAVTEAFF.

V gene TRBV6-2 or TRBV6-3 combines with J gene TRBJ1-2; TRBD1 is a possible D gene (5 bases). Looked up from germline, CDR1 is MNHEY and CDR2 is SVGEGT. This CDR3 contains 14 residues. V was trimmed by 6 bases and J by 5 bases, leaving 16 bases between them. The CDR3 here is CASRPTGTGYGYTF. DNA for the CDR3: TGTGCCAGCAGGCCAACAGGAACCGGGTATGGCTACACCTTC.

The sample holds many counts of this clonotype. This sequence joins TRBV21-1 and TRBJ1-2; the D call of TRBD1 is as the table states it, not checked on the DNA. TRBV21-1 counts as a pseudogene. The CDR3 length is 15 residues. In nucleotides, the CDR3 is TGTGCCAGCAGCAAAGGCGAGGCAGGGAGCTATGGCTACACCTTC. Amino acid sequence: CASSKGEAGSYGYTF.

The chain links TRBV20-1 to TRBJ2-7, with no clear D. The last part of the DNA fits TRBJ2-5 better; the J call may be wrong. The V gene's germline CDR1 is DFQATT and CDR2 SNEGSKA (reference sequence). This CDR3 contains 13 residues. The CDR3 region is CSARDLLTATQYF. CDR3 DNA: TGCAGTGCTAGAGATCTTTTAACAGCGACCCAGTACTTC.

CDR3 nucleotides: TGTGCCAGCAGAGCAGTGACAGATGGCTACACCTTC. This sequence encodes CASRAVTDGYTF. The chain carries TRBV2 and TRBJ1-2; weak D call: TRBD1 (5 bases). V was pared by 6 bases and J by 6 bases, with 11 bases between. Germline V gene sequence: CDR1 SNHLY, CDR2 FYNNEI. The CDR3 runs 12 residues. Full variable domain (outside the CDR3, taken from reference TRBV2 and TRBJ1-2): EPEVTQTPSHQVTQMGQEVILRCVPISNHLYFYWYRQILGQKVEFLVSFYNNEISEKSEIFDDQFSVERPDGSNFTLKIRSTKLEDSAMYFCASRAVTDGYTFGSGTRLTVV.

This clonotype turned up a few times. The rearrangement joins TRBV29-1 to TRBJ1-2; 8 nucleotides agree with TRBD1. Germline-derived CDR1 and CDR2 are SQVTM and ANQGSEA. The CDR3 is made up of 12 amino acids. After removal of 6 bases from V and 4 bases from J, the junction contained 4 bases not matched to a gene. CDR3 amino acids: CSVGQGAYGYTF. In DNA form, the CDR3 reads TGCAGCGTCGGGCAGGGGGCCTATGGCTACACCTTC.

This chain connects TRBV25-1 to TRBJ1-4; D perhaps matches TRBD1 (6 bases). V lost 3 bases and J lost 7, with 18 bases in between. Germline assignment: CDR1 MGHDK and CDR2 SYGVNS. This CDR3 spans 16 amino acids. In DNA form, the CDR3 reads TGTGCCAGCAGTGATGCGCAGGGGTATTGGGGTGAAAAACTGTTTTTT. It codes for CASSDAQGYWGEKLFF.

This clonotype was seen a single time. The chain recombines TRBV6-5 with TRBJ1-6; 7 positions agree with TRBD1. The CDR3 runs to 13 residues. V gave up 10 bases and J gave up 7 bases; unmatched junction bases: 7. Germline values: CDR1 MNHEY, CDR2 SVGAGI. The CDR3 loop is CATRGWGNSPLHF. The CDR3 DNA sequence: TGTGCCACCAGGGGGTGGGGAAATTCACCCCTCCACTTT.

The chain carries TRBV4-2 and TRBJ2-1; TRBD1 matches 8 bases. The CDR3 spans 15 residues. In germline, CDR1 is LGHNA, CDR2 YNFKEQ. With 2 bases clipped from V and 7 bases from J, the junction kept 7 bases outside the gene matches. CDR3 loop: CASSQLDRARNEQFF. The CDR3 coding sequence is TGTGCCAGCAGCCAATTGGACAGGGCAAGGAATGAGCAGTTCTTC.

This chain joins TRBV29-1 and TRBJ2-6, with unresolved D. Germline loops: CDR1 SQVTM, CDR2 ANQGSEA. The CDR3 extends over 13 amino acids. The ends were cut back, 5 bases at V and 4 bases at J, with 9 bases in the middle. CDR3 region: CSVPTGGANVLTF. The CDR3 nucleotides are TGCAGCGTTCCCACTGGAGGGGCCAACGTCCTGACTTTC.

V is TRBV12-3 or TRBV12-4 and J is TRBJ2-2, with 9 bases that match TRBD2. After removal of 9 bases from V and 5 bases from J, the junction contained 7 bases not matched to a gene. The CDR3 consists of 14 residues. The CDR3 DNA reads as TGTGCCAGTAGAGGCGGGAGGGTGACCGGGGAGCTGTTTTTT. Protein sequence: CASRGGRVTGELFF.

The chain is built from TRBV29-1 and TRBJ2-7, with D possibly matching TRBD2 (5 bases). CDR1 is SQVTM, CDR2 ANQGSEA, per germline. The V and J ends lost 1 base and 9 bases respectively, with 16 bases between them. This CDR3 is 13 amino acids long. CDR3: CSVEVAALASQYF. In DNA form, the CDR3 reads TGCAGCGTTGAAGTGGCAGCCCTAGCATCGCAGTACTTC.

This sequence joins TRBV28 and TRBJ1-2; D is unclear. Trimming removed 5 bases at V and 5 bases at J, with 9 bases between. This CDR3 has 12 residues. Germline V gene sequence: CDR1 MDHEN, CDR2 SYDVKM. The CDR3 DNA reads as TGTGCCAGCAGTCTGACGGAGTATGGCTACACCTTC. It translates to CASSLTEYGYTF.

This sequence joins TRBV6-2 or TRBV6-3 and TRBJ2-5; D assignment may be TRBD1 or TRBD2 (7 bases each). Germline CDR1 MNHEY, CDR2 SVGEGT. The CDR3 is made up of 18 amino acids. The V end lost 0 bases, the J end lost 11 bases, and 28 bases lay between the germline ends. The DNA for the CDR3 is TGTGCCAGCAGTTACTCGATCAGGGGGGGTCGGGTAGGCGATGAGCAGTACTTC. It encodes CASSYSIRGGRVGDEQYF.

This clonotype was recorded at least ten times. This chain connects TRBV24-1 to TRBJ2-3; TRBD1 matches at 8 bases. The CDR3 runs 15 residues. With 5 bases clipped from V and 3 bases from J, the junction kept 6 bases outside the gene matches. In germline, CDR1 is KGHDR, CDR2 SFDVKD. The DNA of the CDR3 is TGTGCCACCAGTGTTGGCAGGGGGCTGACAGATACGCAGTATTTT. Protein sequence: CATSVGRGLTDTQYF.

This clonotype showed up just a few times. V gene TRBV6-6 combines with J gene TRBJ2-5, with 14 bases matching TRBD2. This CDR3 is 14 amino acids long. CDR1 MNHNY and CDR2 SVGAGI come from the germline V gene (reference sequence). With 6 bases clipped from V and 5 bases from J, the junction kept 2 bases outside the gene matches. CDR3 region: CASSGTSGSETQYF. The CDR3 nucleotides are TGTGCCAGCAGCGGGACTAGCGGGAGCGAGACCCAGTACTTC.

The rearrangement links TRBV29-1 to TRBJ2-3, with D possibly matching TRBD1 (5 bases). The germline V gene has CDR1 SQVTM and CDR2 ANQGSEA. V lost 4 bases and J 2 bases, leaving 10 bases between the germline ends. CDR3 length: 13 amino acids. CDR3 loop: CSVGQGTTDTQYF. DNA of the CDR3: TGCAGCGTTGGCCAGGGTACCACAGATACGCAGTATTTT.

The chain is built from TRBV30 and TRBJ1-6; 7 bases are a match to TRBD1. Germline V lookup: CDR1 GTSNPN, CDR2 SVGIG (reference sequence). The trim removed 0 bases at V and 0 bases at J, leaving 2 bases unmatched. The CDR3 contains 16 residues. CDR3 sequence: CAWSVWDSSYNSPLHF. In nucleotides, the CDR3 is TGTGCCTGGAGTGTATGGGACAGCTCCTATAATTCACCCCTCCACTTT.